The T cell receptor beta chain described here comes from a study of CD8+ T cells in alopecia areata. Whole-study findings and limits: Alopecia totalis/universalis scalp especially showed more expanded CD8+ clones than normal scalp.

It was cDNA, reverse transcribed from extracted RNA, that served as the sequencing template. Repertoires were generated with immunoSEQ multiplex PCR, while TCRdb's copy carries only in-frame clones and drops some. Counted here are some 110,000 clones, roughly three fifths occurring once; the ten biggest clones make up 12%. The germline gives CDR1 SGDLS, CDR2 YYNGEE. The CDR3 runs 16 residues. Trimming left V 0 bases short and J 2 bases short, with 12 bases between. Worth noting for this clone: Its target is unknown.

Treatment denoted: oral pan-JAK inhibitor, 5-10 mg twice daily. Both peripheral blood and punch biopsies of lesional scalp skin were obtained from patients who had alopecia areata. This chain joins TRBV9 and TRBJ1-5, with D hard to call. Sequences were derived from CD8+ T cells sorted from blood, sampled at week 24, from a patient treated with tofacitinib. The source of this sequence is a human donor with alopecia areata. This chain's CDR3 is CASSVVWGQGNQPQHF. CDR3 coding DNA: TGTGCCAGCAGCGTAGTTTGGGGTCAGGGCAATCAGCCCCAGCATTTT. Full variable domain (outside the CDR3, taken from reference TRBV9 and TRBJ1-5): DSGVTQTPKHLITATGQRVTLRCSPRSGDLSVYWYQQSLDQGLQFLIQYYNGEERAKGNILERFSAQQFPDLHSELNLSSLELGDSALYFCASSVVWGQGNQPQHFGDGTRLSIL.